These T cell receptor beta chains were read from a single sample in a study of blood T cell repertoires in COVID-19. Here immunoSEQ multiplex PCR was the method, and the copy in TCRdb shows in-frame clones only, minus some. The sample has 300,000 to 400,000 clones, roughly 90% seen once. The sequencing input was PBMCs or T cells enriched from blood (not recorded which). The receptors were gathered from a young woman with acute COVID-19. CDR3s include the opening cysteine and the closing phenylalanine or tryptophan.

v_gene	CDR3aa
TRBV19	CASSSRPGASSYEQYF
TRBV7-3	CASSLLTADTGELFF
TRBV6-5	CASSYSYTMEGEQYF
TRBV11-2	CASNRGRNTEAFF
TRBV7-3	CASSADRGRGETQYF
TRBV27	CASSPQGQGFMNTEAFF
TRBV7-9	CASSLGQLNTEAFF
TRBV27	CASSLGTPSGANVLTF
TRBV5-5	CASSLAPGVGIYSNQPQHF
TRBV20-1	CSASSGTGYLQPQHF
TRBV28	CASSDRDSIFYGYTF
TRBV18	CASSPTRTWAGVNNEQFF
TRBV7-3	CASSLTWGPGGELFF
TRBV6-5	CASSLTGDEKLFF
TRBV6-2/TRBV6-3	CASSYLISNQPQHF
TRBV24-1	CATSGQGFIETQYF
TRBV18	CASSRNSRETYPEAFF
TRBV5-1	CASSLEDRPRYNEQFF
TRBV6-2/TRBV6-3	CASSYEGQGMFQPQHF
TRBV9	CASSPTGGSNTEAFF
TRBV7-9	CASSLQEGNYGYTF
TRBV7-7	CASSFHPLTGTNTEAFF
TRBV5-1	CASSLFAVNYGYTF
TRBV5-1	CASSGGQPQETQYF
TRBV7-9	CASSLGAYGYTF
TRBV6-1	CASSDPASGGTDTQYF
TRBV29-1	CSVVGVGGEQYF
TRBV7-2	CASSFKGAAGNTIYF
TRBV7-9	CASSANTGGRPEAFF
TRBV19	CATREQTGAGYGYTF
TRBV6-4	CASRLSGTLTDTQYF
TRBV4-1	CASSQDYYTQYF
TRBV10-3	CAISGTSGSGEQFF
TRBV19	CASRTPGEQGTQYF
TRBV3-1/TRBV3-2	CASSQLGQPQHF
TRBV14	CASSRHRANTGELFF
TRBV4-3	CASSQVRGITEAFF
TRBV9	CASSVRSAGWSEGELFF
TRBV4-2	CASSLIGLAGADVSSYEQYF
TRBV30	CAWDYNRGNTEAFF